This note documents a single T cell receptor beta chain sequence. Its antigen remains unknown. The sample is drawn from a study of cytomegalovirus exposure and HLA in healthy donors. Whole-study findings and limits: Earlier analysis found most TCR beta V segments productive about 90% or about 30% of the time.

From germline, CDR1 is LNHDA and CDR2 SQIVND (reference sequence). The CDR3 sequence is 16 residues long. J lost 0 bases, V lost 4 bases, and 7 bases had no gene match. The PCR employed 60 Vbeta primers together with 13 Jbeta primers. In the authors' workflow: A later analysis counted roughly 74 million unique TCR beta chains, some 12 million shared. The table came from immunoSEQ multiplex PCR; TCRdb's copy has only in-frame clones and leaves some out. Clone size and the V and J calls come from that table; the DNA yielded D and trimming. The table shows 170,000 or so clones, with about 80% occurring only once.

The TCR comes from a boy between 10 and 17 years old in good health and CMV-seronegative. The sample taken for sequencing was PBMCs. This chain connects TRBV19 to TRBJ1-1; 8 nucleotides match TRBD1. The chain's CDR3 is CASSTPWTGMNTEAFF. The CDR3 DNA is TGTGCCAGTAGTACGCCGTGGACAGGGATGAACACTGAAGCTTTCTTT.